Here is one T cell receptor beta chain with its context. Its antigen is not identified. This sample is part of a study of cytomegalovirus exposure and HLA in healthy donors. The overall study: Of all 400 or so donors who were genotyped, roughly 81% belonged to the Caucasian-associated ancestry cluster. General observations from the study: Several of the most significant clusters were apparently associated with common viral pathogens in a later analysis. One cluster of highly shared sequence variants probably arose as a sequencing artifact.

PCR employed 60 Vbeta and 13 Jbeta primers. Methods used by the authors: Counted up in a later analysis, unique TCR beta chains came to about 83 million, with about 10 million shared. Repertoires were generated with immunoSEQ multiplex PCR, while TCRdb's copy carries only in-frame clones and drops some. For V, J and clone size, that table is used; D and trimming come from the DNA. The repertoire holds around 140,000 clones, with around 66% as singletons. The CDR3 is 16 residues long. V was clipped by 5 bases and J by 4 bases; unmatched bases: 6. CDR1 and CDR2 (germline): MNHNY, SVGAGI (reference sequence).

The TCR was taken from a woman aged 55-69 years in good health and CMV-seronegative. The sample was PBMCs. The rearrangement uses TRBV6-6 and TRBJ1-3; 12 positions match TRBD1. The chain's CDR3 is CASSTGQGAAGNTIYF. Written as DNA, the CDR3 is TGTGCCAGCAGTACGGGACAGGGGGCGGCAGGAAACACCATATATTTT.